Listed below are T cell receptor beta chains from one sample, sequenced in a study of shared clonotypes between healthy human individuals. Sequenced by immunoSEQ multiplex PCR; TCRdb stores in-frame clones only, minus some. The data hold about 580,000 clones, with nearly 98% observed a single time. Sequencing was performed on naive CD8+ T cells sorted from blood. The receptors derive from a man aged 25-45 years in good health. Each CDR3 is given with its conserved first and last residue. The D gene is left open where the match is weak. Only part of the rows carry a size: once, few, many, or a class if the clone is expanded.

d_call: .; j_call: TRBJ1-2; clone_size: .; v_call: TRBV7-9; cdr3_aa: CASSLRGNGYTF; cdr3_nt: TGTGCCAGCAGCTTAAGGGGTAATGGCTACACCTTC
d_call: .; j_call: TRBJ1-1; clone_size: .; v_call: TRBV4-3; cdr3_aa: CASSQRTARYTEAFF; cdr3_nt: TGCGCCAGCAGCCAACGGACAGCTAGATACACTGAAGCTTTCTTT
d_call: .; j_call: TRBJ2-1; clone_size: .; v_call: TRBV4-1; cdr3_aa: CASSRGYNEQFF; cdr3_nt: TGCGCCAGCAGCCGGGGCTACAATGAGCAGTTCTTC
d_call: .; j_call: TRBJ2-1; clone_size: .; v_call: TRBV7-2; cdr3_aa: CASSLEDEQFF; cdr3_nt: TGTGCCAGCAGCTTAGAGGATGAGCAGTTCTTC
d_call: TRBD1; j_call: TRBJ2-7; clone_size: .; v_call: TRBV18; cdr3_aa: CASSPSDRGTYEQYF; cdr3_nt: TGTGCCAGCTCACCATCCGACAGGGGGACCTACGAGCAGTACTTC
d_call: .; j_call: TRBJ2-7; clone_size: .; v_call: TRBV5-1; cdr3_aa: CASSLALGSEQYF; cdr3_nt: TGCGCCAGCAGCTTGGCCCTGGGGTCCGAGCAGTACTTC
d_call: .; j_call: TRBJ2-7; clone_size: .; v_call: TRBV9; cdr3_aa: CASSVVETGEQYF; cdr3_nt: TGTGCCAGCAGCGTAGTAGAAACGGGCGAGCAGTACTTC
d_call: .; j_call: TRBJ2-1; clone_size: .; v_call: TRBV11-2; cdr3_aa: CASSPFVGAGYEQFF; cdr3_nt: TGTGCCAGCAGCCCGTTTGTGGGAGCCGGCTATGAGCAGTTCTTC
d_call: .; j_call: TRBJ2-1; clone_size: .; v_call: TRBV4-2; cdr3_aa: CASSHGAYEQFF; cdr3_nt: TGTGCCAGCAGCCACGGCGCGTATGAGCAGTTCTTC
d_call: .; j_call: TRBJ2-7; clone_size: .; v_call: TRBV27; cdr3_aa: CASSRTAGPDYEQYF; cdr3_nt: TGTGCCAGCAGCAGGACAGCGGGGCCCGACTACGAGCAGTACTTC
d_call: .; j_call: TRBJ1-1; clone_size: .; v_call: TRBV27; cdr3_aa: CASSFGGGGTEAFF; cdr3_nt: TGTGCCAGCAGTTTTGGGGGAGGGGGAACTGAAGCTTTCTTT
d_call: .; j_call: TRBJ2-3; clone_size: .; v_call: TRBV9; cdr3_aa: CASSVGADTQYF; cdr3_nt: TGTGCCAGCAGCGTGGGCGCAGATACGCAGTATTTT
d_call: .; j_call: TRBJ2-1; clone_size: .; v_call: TRBV2; cdr3_aa: CASSPTSTEQFF; cdr3_nt: TGTGCCAGCAGCCCTACTAGCACTGAGCAGTTCTTC
d_call: .; j_call: TRBJ2-7; clone_size: .; v_call: TRBV13; cdr3_aa: CASSLRDKTYEQYF; cdr3_nt: TGTGCCAGCAGCTTACGCGACAAGACCTACGAGCAGTACTTC
d_call: TRBD2; j_call: TRBJ2-5; clone_size: .; v_call: TRBV19; cdr3_aa: CASSLRLAHQETQYF; cdr3_nt: TGTGCCAGTAGCCTAAGACTAGCGCACCAAGAGACCCAGTACTTC
d_call: .; j_call: TRBJ2-7; clone_size: .; v_call: TRBV27; cdr3_aa: CASSLGVGYEQYF; cdr3_nt: TGTGCCAGCAGTTTAGGGGTCGGCTACGAGCAGTACTTC
d_call: .; j_call: TRBJ2-7; clone_size: .; v_call: TRBV4-1; cdr3_aa: CASSQLGGEPYEQYF; cdr3_nt: TGCGCCAGCAGCCAATTGGGAGGCGAACCCTACGAGCAGTACTTC
d_call: .; j_call: TRBJ1-3; clone_size: .; v_call: TRBV29-1; cdr3_aa: CSVEEGVGNTIYF; cdr3_nt: TGCAGCGTTGAAGAAGGGGTTGGAAACACCATATATTTT
d_call: .; j_call: TRBJ1-5; clone_size: .; v_call: TRBV28; cdr3_aa: CASTTQGSGPQHF; cdr3_nt: TGTGCCAGCACAACGCAGGGTTCCGGGCCCCAGCATTTT
d_call: .; j_call: TRBJ2-7; clone_size: .; v_call: TRBV9; cdr3_aa: CASTMGGDTYEQYF; cdr3_nt: TGTGCCAGCACGATGGGCGGGGACACCTACGAGCAGTACTTC
d_call: .; j_call: TRBJ2-7; clone_size: once; v_call: TRBV4-3; cdr3_aa: CASSHDMSYEQYF; cdr3_nt: TGCGCCAGCAGCCACGACATGTCCTACGAGCAGTACTTC
d_call: TRBD1; j_call: TRBJ2-3; clone_size: .; v_call: TRBV7-9; cdr3_aa: CASSFGQGWSTDTQYF; cdr3_nt: TGTGCCAGCAGCTTCGGACAGGGATGGAGCACAGATACGCAGTATTTT
d_call: .; j_call: TRBJ2-5; clone_size: .; v_call: TRBV2; cdr3_aa: CASSDKTPETQYF; cdr3_nt: TGTGCCAGCAGTGATAAGACCCCGGAGACCCAGTACTTC
d_call: .; j_call: TRBJ2-5; clone_size: .; v_call: TRBV6-5; cdr3_aa: CASSYSETQYF; cdr3_nt: TGTGCCAGCAGTTACTCAGAGACCCAGTACTTC
d_call: .; j_call: TRBJ1-4; clone_size: .; v_call: TRBV5-5; cdr3_aa: CASSQLGAATNEKLFF; cdr3_nt: TGTGCCAGCAGCCAACTCGGGGCCGCAACTAATGAAAAACTGTTTTTT
d_call: .; j_call: TRBJ1-1; clone_size: .; v_call: TRBV27; cdr3_aa: CASSFLGAAEAFF; cdr3_nt: TGTGCCAGCAGTTTTTTAGGGGCTGCTGAAGCTTTCTTT
d_call: .; j_call: TRBJ2-6; clone_size: .; v_call: TRBV14; cdr3_aa: CASRQKRTAATVTFF; cdr3_nt: TGTGCCAGCAGGCAAAAACGGACCGCTGCGACCGTCACCTTCTTC
d_call: .; j_call: TRBJ2-7; clone_size: .; v_call: TRBV11-2; cdr3_aa: CASSGGSSYEQYF; cdr3_nt: TGTGCCAGCAGCGGGGGGAGTTCCTACGAGCAGTACTTC
d_call: .; j_call: TRBJ1-2; clone_size: .; v_call: TRBV2; cdr3_aa: CASIPRGGRNGYTF; cdr3_nt: TGTGCCAGCATCCCGCGGGGGGGACGGAATGGCTACACCTTC
d_call: .; j_call: TRBJ2-5; clone_size: .; v_call: TRBV2; cdr3_aa: CATGAATTGTLKWEETQYF; cdr3_nt: TGTGCCACTGGCGCAGCAACGACTGGGACACTCAAATGGGAAGAGACCCAGTACTTC